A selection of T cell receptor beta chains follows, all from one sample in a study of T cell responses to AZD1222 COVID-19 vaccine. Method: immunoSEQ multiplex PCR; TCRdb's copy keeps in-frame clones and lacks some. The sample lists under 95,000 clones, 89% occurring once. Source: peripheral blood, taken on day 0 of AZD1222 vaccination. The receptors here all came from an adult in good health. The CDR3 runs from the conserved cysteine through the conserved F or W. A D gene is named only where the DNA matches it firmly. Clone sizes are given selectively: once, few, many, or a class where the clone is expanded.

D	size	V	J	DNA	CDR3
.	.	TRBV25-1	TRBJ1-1	TGTGCCAGCAGTCCTAAAGGAAGGGGGAACACTGAAGCTTTCTTT	CASSPKGRGNTEAFF
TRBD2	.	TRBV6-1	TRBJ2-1	TGTGCCAGCAGTGAGGGGATAGCGGGAGGGAATGAGCAGTTCTTC	CASSEGIAGGNEQFF
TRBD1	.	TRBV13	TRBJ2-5	TGTGCCAGCAGCTTAATGGCCGGACAGGGGCGAGAGACCCAGTACTTC	CASSLMAGQGRETQYF
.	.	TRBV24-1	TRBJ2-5	TGTGCCACCAGTGACAGGTACCAAGAGACCCAGTACTTC	CATSDRYQETQYF
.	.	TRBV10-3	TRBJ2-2	TGTGCCATCAGTGAGTCGGTAGCGGCCACCGGGGAGCTGTTTTTT	CAISESVAATGELFF
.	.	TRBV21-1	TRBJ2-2	TGTGCCAGCAGCAAAGCGGGATCGCCCCTGGGGGACACCGGGGAGCTGTTTTTT	CASSKAGSPLGDTGELFF
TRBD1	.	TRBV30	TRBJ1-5	TGTGCCTGGAGTCAGGGGGCGGATTTTAATCAGCCCCAGCATTTT	CAWSQGADFNQPQHF
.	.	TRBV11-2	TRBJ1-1	TGTGCCAGCAGCTCTTTAGGTTTAGGCGGAGGAACTGAAGCTTTCTTT	CASSSLGLGGGTEAFF
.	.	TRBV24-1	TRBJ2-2	TGTGCCACCAGTGATGCCACAGCCTCAACGAACACCGGGGAGCTGTTTTTT	CATSDATASTNTGELFF
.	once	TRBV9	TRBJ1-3	TGTGCCAGCAGCGTCAGGGGCGACTCTGGAAACACCATATATTTT	CASSVRGDSGNTIYF
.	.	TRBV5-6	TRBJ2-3	TGTGCCAGCAGCCCTGCTTGGACAGTGAGCACAGATACGCAGTATTTT	CASSPAWTVSTDTQYF
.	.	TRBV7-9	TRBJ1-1	TGTGCCAGCAGCTTACTAGCCTCTGAAGCTTTCTTT	CASSLLASEAFF
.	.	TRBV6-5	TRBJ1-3	TGTGCCAGCTTCTCCCCGGAAGGGGGAAACACCATATATTTT	CASFSPEGGNTIYF
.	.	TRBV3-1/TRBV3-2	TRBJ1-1	TGTGCCAGCAGCCAAGATCCTCTACAGAACACTGAAGCTTTCTTT	CASSQDPLQNTEAFF
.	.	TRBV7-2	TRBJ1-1	TGTGCCAGCAGCGTTGGTAGGAACACTGAAGCTTTCTTT	CASSVGRNTEAFF
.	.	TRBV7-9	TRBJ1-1	TGTGCCAGCAGCTTACAGGGTGGGATCACTGAAGCTTTCTTT	CASSLQGGITEAFF
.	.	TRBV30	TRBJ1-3	TGTGCCTGGAGTCCCCTCGCCGGCACCATATATTTT	CAWSPLAGTIYF
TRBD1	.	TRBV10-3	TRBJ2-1	TGTGCCATCAGTGAGTCTAAGGGCAGGGGGAACAATGAGCAGTTCTTC	CAISESKGRGNNEQFF
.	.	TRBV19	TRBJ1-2	TGTGCCAGTACCCGCGACAGTGGCCTGATCTATGGCTACACCTTC	CASTRDSGLIYGYTF
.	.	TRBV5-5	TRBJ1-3	TGTGCCAGCAGCTTGGGACAGCCCTCCTTTAGCTCTGGAAACACCATATATTTT	CASSLGQPSFSSGNTIYF
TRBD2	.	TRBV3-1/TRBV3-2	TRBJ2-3	TGTGCCAGCAGCCCACGGACTAGCGGGAGGGCCTCAGATACGCAGTATTTT	CASSPRTSGRASDTQYF
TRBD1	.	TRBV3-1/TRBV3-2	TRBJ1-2	TGTGCCAGCTCACGGGACAGAGACTATGGCTACACCTTC	CASSRDRDYGYTF
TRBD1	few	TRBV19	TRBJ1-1	TGTGCCAGTAGTATGACAGGGTTTGCCACTGAAGCTTTCTTT	CASSMTGFATEAFF
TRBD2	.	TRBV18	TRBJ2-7	TGTGCCAGCTCACCGCCGGGAGGCGAGCAGTACTTC	CASSPPGGEQYF
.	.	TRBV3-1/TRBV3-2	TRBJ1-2	TGTGCCAGCAGCTCCGACCGCTCCTATGGCTACACCTTC	CASSSDRSYGYTF
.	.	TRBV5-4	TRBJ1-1	TGTGCCAGCAGCTTGGGAGGGAACACTGAAGCTTTCTTT	CASSLGGNTEAFF
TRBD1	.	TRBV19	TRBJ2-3	TGTGCCAGTAGTATGGGTTGGGACAGTCGCACCCCATCAGATACGCAGTATTTT	CASSMGWDSRTPSDTQYF
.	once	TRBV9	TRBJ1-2	TGTGCCAGCAGCGTAGGAGGGCCAAACTATGGCTACACCTTC	CASSVGGPNYGYTF
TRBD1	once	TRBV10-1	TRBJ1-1	TGCGCCAGCAGTGAGACTAACGGCGGGACAGGGCCCGGGCACACTGAAGCTTTCTTT	CASSETNGGTGPGHTEAFF
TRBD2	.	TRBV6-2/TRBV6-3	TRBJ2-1	TGTGCCAGCAGTTACTCTCTAGCGGGGGGTGCCTACAATGAGCAGTTCTTC	CASSYSLAGGAYNEQFF
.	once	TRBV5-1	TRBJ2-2	TGCGCCAGCAGCTTGGCGGCGCCGGACACCGGGGAGCTGTTTTTT	CASSLAAPDTGELFF
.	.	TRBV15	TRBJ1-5	TGTGCCACCAGCCCCCGTCGGTTGGGAAGCAATCAGCCCCAGCATTTT	CATSPRRLGSNQPQHF
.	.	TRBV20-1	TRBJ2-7	TGCAGTGCTAGTGAAGGTAGCGGAGGCTCCTACGAGCAGTACTTC	CSASEGSGGSYEQYF
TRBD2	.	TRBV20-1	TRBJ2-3	TGCAGTCGCGGGAGCGGGATCACGCAGTATTTT	CSRGSGITQYF
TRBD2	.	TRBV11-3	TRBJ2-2	TGTGCCAGCAGCTTAGATGGTAGCGGGACCCCCGGGGAGCTGTTTTTT	CASSLDGSGTPGELFF
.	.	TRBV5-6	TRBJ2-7	TGTGCCAGCAGCTTAACAGGGATCTCCTACGAGCAGTACTTC	CASSLTGISYEQYF
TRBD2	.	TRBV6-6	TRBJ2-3	TGTGCCAGCAGTCCTTACCCAGCGGGGGGGCTGAACCACATAGATACGCAGTATTTT	CASSPYPAGGLNHIDTQYF
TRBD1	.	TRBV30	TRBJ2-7	TGTGCCTGGAACCTTGGACAGGGCCACGAGCAGTACTTC	CAWNLGQGHEQYF
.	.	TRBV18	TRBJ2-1	TGTGCCAGCTCACCAAAACAGAGCTACTCCTACAATGAGCAGTTCTTC	CASSPKQSYSYNEQFF
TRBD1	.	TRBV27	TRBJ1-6	TGTGCCAGCAGCCCCGGCATGTTCAGGGGGGTTTTGGGGTCCTATAATTCACCCCTCCACTTT	CASSPGMFRGVLGSYNSPLHF
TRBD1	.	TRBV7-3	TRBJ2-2	TGTGCCAGCAGCCGGACAGGGGGCGACTCCGGGGAGCTGTTTTTT	CASSRTGGDSGELFF
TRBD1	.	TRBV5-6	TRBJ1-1	TGTGCCAGCAGCTTGGCCGCCGGGACAGGGGACCCTGAAGCTTTCTTT	CASSLAAGTGDPEAFF